The clone carrying this T cell receptor (beta chain) was observed a few times. The data originate from a study of T-cell reconstitution after alpha-beta-depleted transplantation in children. With 0 bases removed from V and 4 bases from J, the gap between germline ends came to 11 bases. Germline V lookup: CDR1 SGDLS, CDR2 YYNGEE. The CDR3 has 14 amino acids. Unique molecular identifiers were used to barcode this TCRbeta library. MiXCR, run by TCRdb on the PCR reads, gives a single entry per CDR3 protein. The sample lists a few hundred thousand distinct CDR3 sequences, roughly a tenth occurring once. The specimen was PBMCs, collected before TCRalphabeta/CD19-depleted stem cell transplant. The gene calls are TRBV9 and TRBJ2-7; perhaps TRBD2 as D (7 bases). The TCR was taken from a boy under two years old with acute myeloid leukemia, due to receive a stem cell transplant. CDR3 residues: CASSVAQGGYEQYF. CDR3 coding DNA: TGTGCCAGCAGCGTAGCACAGGGAGGGTACGAGCAGTACTTC.